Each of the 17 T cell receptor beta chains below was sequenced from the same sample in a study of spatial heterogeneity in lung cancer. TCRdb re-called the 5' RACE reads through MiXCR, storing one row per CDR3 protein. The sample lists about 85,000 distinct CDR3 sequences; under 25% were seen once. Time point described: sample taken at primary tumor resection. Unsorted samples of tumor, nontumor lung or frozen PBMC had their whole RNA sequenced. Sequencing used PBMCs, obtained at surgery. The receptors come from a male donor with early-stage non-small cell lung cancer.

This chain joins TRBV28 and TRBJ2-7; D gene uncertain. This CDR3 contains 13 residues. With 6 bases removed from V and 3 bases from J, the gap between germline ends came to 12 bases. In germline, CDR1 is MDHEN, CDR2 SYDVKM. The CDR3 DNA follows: TGTGCCAGCAGCCCAGACGGTCTCTACGAGCAGTACTTC. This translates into CASSPDGLYEQYF.

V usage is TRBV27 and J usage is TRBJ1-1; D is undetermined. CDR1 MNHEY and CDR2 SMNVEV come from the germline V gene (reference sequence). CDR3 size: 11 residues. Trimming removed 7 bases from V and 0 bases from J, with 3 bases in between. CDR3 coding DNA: TGTGCCAGCATAATGAACACTGAAGCTTTCTTT. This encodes CASIMNTEAFF.

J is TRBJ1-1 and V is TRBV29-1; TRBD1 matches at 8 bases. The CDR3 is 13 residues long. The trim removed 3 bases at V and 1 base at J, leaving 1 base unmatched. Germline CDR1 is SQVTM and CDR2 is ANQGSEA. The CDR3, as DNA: TGCAGCGTTGAGGGGACAGGGAACACTGAAGCTTTCTTT. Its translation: CSVEGTGNTEAFF.

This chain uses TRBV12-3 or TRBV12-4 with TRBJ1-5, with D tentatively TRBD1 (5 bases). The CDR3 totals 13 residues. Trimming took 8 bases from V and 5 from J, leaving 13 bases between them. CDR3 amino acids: CASGSGADQPQHF. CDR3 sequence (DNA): TGTGCCAGCGGTAGCGGGGCGGATCAGCCCCAGCATTTT.

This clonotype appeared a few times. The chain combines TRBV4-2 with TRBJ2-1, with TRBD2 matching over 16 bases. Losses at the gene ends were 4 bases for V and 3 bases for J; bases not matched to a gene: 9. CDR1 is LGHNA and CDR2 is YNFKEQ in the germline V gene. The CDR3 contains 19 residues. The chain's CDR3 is CASSPSPGLAGGYYNEQFF. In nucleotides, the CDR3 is TGTGCCAGCAGCCCTTCACCGGGACTAGCGGGAGGGTACTACAATGAGCAGTTCTTC.

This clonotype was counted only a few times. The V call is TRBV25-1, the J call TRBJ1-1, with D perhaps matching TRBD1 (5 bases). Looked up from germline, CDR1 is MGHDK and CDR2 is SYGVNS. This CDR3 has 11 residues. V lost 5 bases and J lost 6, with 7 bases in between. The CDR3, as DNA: TGTGCCAGCAGTTGGGGCCCTGAAGCTTTCTTT. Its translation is CASSWGPEAFF.

The CDR3 loop reads CATRTEANQPQHF. DNA of the CDR3: TGTGCCACTCGGACAGAAGCCAATCAGCCCCAGCATTTT. This sequence joins TRBV10-3 and TRBJ1-5; the D gene is possibly TRBD1 (6 bases). CDR1 and CDR2 (germline): ENHRY, SYGVKD. Deletions cut 10 bases from V and 3 bases from J, with 13 bases between. The CDR3 covers 13 residues.

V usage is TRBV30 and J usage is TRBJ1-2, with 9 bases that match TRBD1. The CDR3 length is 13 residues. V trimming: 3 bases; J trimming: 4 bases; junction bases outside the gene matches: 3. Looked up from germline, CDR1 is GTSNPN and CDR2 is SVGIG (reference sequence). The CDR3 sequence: CAWRGQGGYGYTF. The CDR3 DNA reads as TGTGCCTGGAGGGGACAGGGAGGCTATGGCTACACCTTC.

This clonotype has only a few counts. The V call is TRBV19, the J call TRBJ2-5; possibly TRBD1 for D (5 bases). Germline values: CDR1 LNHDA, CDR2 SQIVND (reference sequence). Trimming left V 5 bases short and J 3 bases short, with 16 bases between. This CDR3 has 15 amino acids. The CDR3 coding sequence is TGTGCCAGTAGTCGACAGCATCGAGACGAAGAGACCCAGTACTTC. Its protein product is CASSRQHRDEETQYF.

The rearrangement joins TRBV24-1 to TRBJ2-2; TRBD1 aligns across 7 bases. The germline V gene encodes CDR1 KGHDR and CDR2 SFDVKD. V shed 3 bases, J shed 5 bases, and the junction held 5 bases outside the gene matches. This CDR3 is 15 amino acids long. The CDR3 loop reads CATSDRQGWTGELFF. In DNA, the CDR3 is TGTGCCACCAGTGATCGACAGGGATGGACCGGGGAGCTGTTTTTT.

The CDR3 sequence is CSAPPSLAGLNIQYF. DNA of the CDR3: TGCAGTGCTCCGCCCTCACTAGCGGGCCTAAACATTCAGTACTTC. V is TRBV20-1 and J is TRBJ2-4, with 9 nucleotides matching TRBD2. The germline V gene has CDR1 DFQATT and CDR2 SNEGSKA (reference sequence). The CDR3 is 15 amino acids. With 5 bases clipped from V and 6 bases from J, the junction kept 11 bases outside the gene matches.

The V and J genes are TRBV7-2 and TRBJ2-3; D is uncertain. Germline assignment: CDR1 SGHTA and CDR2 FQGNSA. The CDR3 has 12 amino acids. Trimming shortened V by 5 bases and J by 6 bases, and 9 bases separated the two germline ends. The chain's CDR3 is CASSPYQDTQYF. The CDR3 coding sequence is TGTGCCAGCAGCCCCTACCAGGATACGCAGTATTTT.

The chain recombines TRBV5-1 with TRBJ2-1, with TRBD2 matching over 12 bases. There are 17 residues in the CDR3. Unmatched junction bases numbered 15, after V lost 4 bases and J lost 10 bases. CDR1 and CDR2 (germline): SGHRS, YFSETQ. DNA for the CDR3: TGCGCCAGCAGCCCCCGCGGACTAGCGGGAATGCAATGGGAGCAGTTCTTC. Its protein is CASSPRGLAGMQWEQFF.

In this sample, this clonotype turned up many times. As DNA, the CDR3 is TGCGCCAGCAGCTTGGACAACTCCTACGAGCAGTACTTC. It specifies CASSLDNSYEQYF. The V call is TRBV5-1, the J call TRBJ2-7; D gene ambiguous. The V gene's germline CDR1 is SGHRS and CDR2 YFSETQ. Deletions cut 0 bases from V and 0 bases from J, with 4 bases between. The CDR3 covers 13 residues.

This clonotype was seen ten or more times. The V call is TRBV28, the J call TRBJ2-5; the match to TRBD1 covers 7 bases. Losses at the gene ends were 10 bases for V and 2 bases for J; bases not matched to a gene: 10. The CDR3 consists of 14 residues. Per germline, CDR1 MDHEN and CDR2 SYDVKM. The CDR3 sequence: CATEDRVGQETQYF. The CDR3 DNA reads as TGTGCCACCGAAGACAGGGTAGGACAAGAGACCCAGTACTTC.

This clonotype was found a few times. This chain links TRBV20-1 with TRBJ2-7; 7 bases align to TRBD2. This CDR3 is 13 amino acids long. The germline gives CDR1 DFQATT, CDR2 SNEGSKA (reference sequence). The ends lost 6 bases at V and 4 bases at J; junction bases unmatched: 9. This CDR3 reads CSAFGASGYEQYF. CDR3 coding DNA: TGCAGTGCCTTCGGGGCTAGCGGATACGAGCAGTACTTC.

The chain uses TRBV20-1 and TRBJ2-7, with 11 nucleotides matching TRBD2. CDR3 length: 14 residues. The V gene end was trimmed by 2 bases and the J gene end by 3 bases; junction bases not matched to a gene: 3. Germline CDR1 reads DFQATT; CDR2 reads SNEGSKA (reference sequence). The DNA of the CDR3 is TGCAGTGCTAGATTAGCGGGGGGGAACTACGAGCAGTACTTC. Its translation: CSARLAGGNYEQYF.